The 26 T cell receptor beta chains presented below share a single source sample, sequenced in a study of T cells in Graves' hyperthyroidism and ophthalmopathy (dated 2019 in TCRdb). Library construction relied on multiplex PCR. The sequencing machine was an Illumina HiSeq 2000. The TCR beta CDR3 regions were amplified from RNA transcripts. The first round of RT-PCR for the TCR CDR3 was performed with the HTBI primer set and the Qiagen OneStep RT-PCR kit. The public sequencing data were trimmed at Q25 with fastp and processed into clonotypes with MiXCR by TCRdb, which kept only in-frame beta chains. Rows are combined by CDR3 protein, so each entry shows the most common genes and DNA. Recorded for this sample are roughly 280,000 distinct CDR3 sequences; roughly 20% of them occurred a single time. Around 64% of the sample goes to the ten largest clones. Sequencing used blood. The receptors shown here come from a man aged 25-40 years with Graves' ophthalmopathy.

This clonotype appeared a few times. The rearrangement uses TRBV5-8 and TRBJ2-1; TRBD1 matches at 10 bases. CDR3 length: 13 residues. The V gene end was trimmed by 7 bases and the J gene end by 6 bases; junction bases not matched to a gene: 4. Per the germline V gene, CDR1 is SGHTS and CDR2 is YDEGEE. This CDR3 is CASAGTGVNEQFF. Written as DNA, the CDR3 is TGTGCCAGCGCCGGGACAGGGGTCAATGAGCAGTTCTTC.

The chain couples TRBV6-1 to TRBJ2-6; D remains ambiguous. The CDR3 spans 16 residues. Trimming shortened V by 4 bases and J by 0 bases, and 10 bases separated the two germline ends. The germline V gene encodes CDR1 MNHNS and CDR2 SASEGT. CDR3 loop: CASSVLQNSGANVLTF. CDR3 sequence (DNA): TGTGCCAGCAGTGTTCTACAGAACTCTGGGGCCAACGTCCTGACTTTC.

This clonotype showed up just a few times. V gene TRBV7-8 combines with J gene TRBJ1-3; no clear D. The CDR3 has 15 amino acids. The germline CDR1 and CDR2 sequences are SGHVS and FQNEAQ. Trimming cost V 0 bases and J 0 bases, with 6 bases left between them. The CDR3 loop is CASSLASYSGNTIYF. The CDR3 DNA is TGTGCCAGCAGCTTAGCGTCTTACTCTGGAAACACCATATATTTT.

This clonotype was found many times. J is TRBJ1-1 and V is TRBV11-3, with TRBD1 matching over 7 bases. The germline V gene has CDR1 SGHNT and CDR2 YENEEA. The CDR3 covers 14 residues. V lost 3 bases to trimming and J lost 2 bases; unmatched junction nucleotides: 3. CDR3 protein: CASSLGQINTEAFF. The CDR3 DNA is TGTGCCAGCAGCTTGGGACAGATTAACACTGAAGCTTTCTTT.

This clonotype was observed a few times. This chain joins TRBV7-6 and TRBJ1-1, with D tentatively TRBD1 (5 bases). The CDR3 is 14 residues long. Per the germline V gene, CDR1 is SGHVS and CDR2 is FNYEAQ. V lost 4 bases and J 7 bases, leaving 16 bases between the germline ends. The DNA of the CDR3 is TGTGCCAGCAGCTCCCGGGACGGCGCGGTTGAAGCTTTCTTT. Residues: CASSSRDGAVEAFF.

This clonotype was recorded a few times. This sequence joins TRBV30 and TRBJ2-1; D assignment may be TRBD1 or TRBD2 (6 bases each). Germline V gene lookup returns CDR1 GTSNPN and CDR2 SVGIG (reference sequence). Trimming removed 4 bases from V and 11 bases from J, with 12 bases in between. The CDR3 runs to 11 residues. CDR3 coding DNA: TGTGCCTGGAATGGGGGCGGGAAGCAGTTCTTC. It codes for CAWNGGGKQFF.

The rearrangement uses TRBV6-4 and TRBJ2-3, with D unclear. In germline, CDR1 is MRHNA, CDR2 SNTAGT. Trimming left V 2 bases short and J 2 bases short, with 20 bases between. The CDR3 covers 18 residues. CDR3 DNA sequence: TGTGCCAGCAGTGACGCCACCATGGGTGGTTTCTTCACAGATACGCAGTATTTT. Translated, it gives CASSDATMGGFFTDTQYF.

The chain uses TRBV28 and TRBJ2-5; D gene uncertain. V was clipped by 8 bases and J by 3 bases, with 16 bases between them. Germline V gene sequence: CDR1 MDHEN, CDR2 SYDVKM. This CDR3 comprises 14 residues. In DNA form, the CDR3 reads TGTGCCAGCGTAACCACCAATGACGAAGAGACCCAGTACTTC. Its protein product is CASVTTNDEETQYF.

The genes are TRBV5-1 and TRBJ2-3; 7 bases map to TRBD2. Trimming took 0 bases from V and 2 from J; bases not matched to a gene: 3. The CDR3 loop spans 15 amino acids. Germline V lookup: CDR1 SGHRS, CDR2 YFSETQ. The CDR3, as DNA: TGCGCCAGCAGCTTGGGGGACTACTACACAGATACGCAGTATTTT. Protein product: CASSLGDYYTDTQYF.

This clonotype was seen ten or more times. The chain employs TRBV20-1 and TRBJ1-2; TRBD1 is a possible D gene (6 bases). Germline loops: CDR1 DFQATT, CDR2 SNEGSKA (reference sequence). Trimming took 4 bases from V and 6 from J, leaving 12 bases between them. The CDR3 length is 12 residues. CDR3 nucleotides: TGCAGTGCTAAGCAACAGGGAGATGGCTACACCTTC. As protein: CSAKQQGDGYTF.

There are a few counts of this clonotype. The V call is TRBV5-1, the J call TRBJ2-7; 7 bases match TRBD2. This CDR3 is 15 amino acids long. V shed 5 bases, J shed 3 bases, and the junction held 11 bases outside the gene matches. The V gene's germline CDR1 is SGHRS and CDR2 YFSETQ. The CDR3 sequence is CASSLWSGTDYEQYF. The CDR3 DNA is TGCGCCAGCAGTTTATGGAGCGGGACCGACTACGAGCAGTACTTC.

This clonotype was seen many times. The rearrangement joins TRBV20-1 to TRBJ1-1; 8 nucleotides match TRBD1. V lost 6 bases to trimming and J lost 8 bases; unmatched junction nucleotides: 11. The CDR3 consists of 13 residues. Germline CDR1 and CDR2: DFQATT and SNEGSKA (reference sequence). CDR3: CSAPQGGKPEAFF. The CDR3 nucleotides read TGCAGTGCCCCACAGGGGGGAAAGCCGGAAGCTTTCTTT.

This clonotype was detected only a few times. The V gene is TRBV12-3 or TRBV12-4, the J gene TRBJ2-5; tentatively, D is TRBD1 (5 bases). V gave up 7 bases and J gave up 7 bases, with 22 bases separating them. The CDR3 is 15 residues long. The CDR3 sequence is CASTLGATLPGTQYF. The CDR3, as DNA: TGTGCCAGCACCCTTGGGGCCACACTCCCCGGGACCCAGTACTTC.

This clonotype was observed a handful of times. CDR3 nucleotide sequence: TGTGCCAGCAGCCCAACCGTTGGGGGTTACTCACCCCTCCACTTT. This encodes CASSPTVGGYSPLHF. This chain connects TRBV7-6 to TRBJ1-6, with a possible D match to TRBD1 (5 bases). The germline CDR1 and CDR2 sequences are SGHVS and FNYEAQ. The length of the CDR3 is 15 residues. V dropped 5 bases and J dropped 10 bases, with 18 bases sitting between them.

The chain couples TRBV27 to TRBJ2-5; D not certain. The CDR3 extends over 15 amino acids. The ends were cut back, 6 bases at V and 2 bases at J, with 16 bases in the middle. The germline gives CDR1 MNHEY, CDR2 SMNVEV (reference sequence). The CDR3 protein is CASSRPARVQETQYF. Written as DNA, the CDR3 is TGTGCCAGCAGCCGCCCAGCCCGGGTGCAAGAGACCCAGTACTTC.

This clonotype was detected a few times. The chain employs TRBV19 and TRBJ2-2; 8 bases match TRBD2. The germline V gene has CDR1 LNHDA and CDR2 SQIVND (reference sequence). This CDR3 is built from 14 residues. Unmatched junction bases numbered 5, after V lost 5 bases and J lost 6 bases. The CDR3 spells CASSPWTSSGELFF. In nucleotides, the CDR3 is TGTGCCAGTAGTCCATGGACTAGCTCCGGGGAGCTGTTTTTT.

V and J are TRBV12-3 or TRBV12-4 and TRBJ2-2; 7 bases are a match to TRBD2. The ends lost 1 base at V and 1 base at J; junction bases unmatched: 6. The CDR3 is 17 amino acids. In nucleotides, the CDR3 is TGTGCCAGCAGTTTAGTGGCTAGCGGAAGGAACACCGGGGAGCTGTTTTTT. Amino acids: CASSLVASGRNTGELFF.

This clonotype has a handful of counts. The rearrangement uses TRBV12-3 or TRBV12-4 and TRBJ1-5, with D possibly matching TRBD1 (5 bases). The V gene lost 7 bases and the J gene lost 7 bases, with 14 bases spanning the gap. This CDR3 has 13 residues. CDR3 amino acids: CASKRSGSQPQHF. The CDR3 region has the DNA TGTGCCAGCAAGAGGTCAGGGTCCCAGCCCCAGCATTTT.

This clonotype turned up a few times. V is TRBV20-1 and J is TRBJ1-1; 7 bases map to TRBD1. Germline lookup yields CDR1 DFQATT and CDR2 SNEGSKA (reference sequence). CDR3 size: 15 residues. V trimming: 6 bases; J trimming: 4 bases; junction bases outside the gene matches: 14. The CDR3 bases are TGCAGTGCACTACAAATGACAGGGAGGGGCACTGAAGCTTTCTTT. It encodes CSALQMTGRGTEAFF.

Turning to this clonotype: A much larger clone differs by one base, so this may be a read error. The V and J genes are TRBV20-1 and TRBJ2-5; D is perhaps TRBD2 (6 bases). The CDR3 spans 17 residues. The germline V and J ends were trimmed by 5 bases and 5 bases, with 27 bases remaining between them. Germline V lookup: CDR1 DFQATT, CDR2 SNEGSKA (reference sequence). The CDR3 bases are TGCAGTGCTGGAGTCGTATTTAGCGGCTTGGGCGGGGAGACCCAGTACTTC. Translation gives CSAGVVFSGLGGETQYF.

The chain couples TRBV6-1 to TRBJ1-5, with 7 bases aligning to TRBD1. Germline CDR1 is MNHNS and CDR2 is SASEGT. The CDR3 runs to 14 residues. V trimming: 2 bases; J trimming: 5 bases; junction bases outside the gene matches: 3. CDR3 sequence reads: CASSEPGQYQPQHF. For the CDR3, the DNA is TGTGCCAGCAGTGAACCGGGACAGTATCAGCCCCAGCATTTT.

This clonotype showed up just a few times. This rearrangement joins TRBV5-1 to TRBJ1-6; D perhaps matches TRBD1 (5 bases). Germline lookup yields CDR1 SGHRS and CDR2 YFSETQ. This CDR3 is built from 16 residues. Deletions cut 1 base from V and 5 bases from J, with 13 bases between. DNA of the CDR3: TGCGCCAGCAGCTTGACAGATGACAGACATAATTCACCCCTCCACTTT. It yields the protein CASSLTDDRHNSPLHF.

This clonotype was counted at least ten times. V usage is TRBV3-1 and J usage is TRBJ1-2; 9 bases agree with TRBD1. In germline, CDR1 is LGHDT, CDR2 YNNKEL (reference sequence). V shed 5 bases and J 1 base; nucleotides not matched to a gene: 5. This CDR3 spans 15 amino acids. The CDR3 sequence: CASSKGQGINYGYTF. The CDR3 DNA reads TGTGCCAGCAGCAAAGGACAGGGGATTAACTATGGCTACACCTTC.

At least ten counts were recorded for this clonotype. The chain combines TRBV20-1 with TRBJ1-5; D may be TRBD1 (6 bases). Germline V gives CDR1 DFQATT, CDR2 SNEGSKA (reference sequence). Trimming took 4 bases from V and 7 from J, leaving 11 bases between them. This CDR3 comprises 12 residues. The CDR3 nucleotides are TGCAGTGCTATTACACAGGGCCAGCCCCAGCATTTT. Residues: CSAITQGQPQHF.

This chain uses TRBV5-1 with TRBJ2-5; no firm D call. Germline CDR1 SGHRS, CDR2 YFSETQ. The CDR3 sequence is 12 residues long. V lost 1 base to trimming and J lost 3 bases, with 4 bases between them. CDR3 protein: CASSLPEETQYF. The CDR3 nucleotides read TGCGCCAGCAGCTTGCCGGAAGAGACCCAGTACTTC.

A word on this clonotype: A junction boundary mismatches the germline segment, possibly from a read error. The V gene is TRBV6-5, the J gene TRBJ1-1, with D perhaps matching TRBD1 (5 bases). The CDR3 contains 14 residues. Germline V gene data show CDR1 as MNHEY and CDR2 as SVGAGI. The CDR3 DNA follows: TGTGCCAACAGTTACCCGGGGACTTCCACTGAAGCTTTCTTT. This sequence encodes CANSYPGTSTEAFF.